The T cell receptor (beta chain) described here comes from a study of OX40 agonist ivuxolimab in advanced cancers. For the wider study: Ivuxolimab was an agonistic, fully human IgG2 monoclonal antibody directed against OX40 (CD134), a costimulatory receptor. Intravenous ivuxolimab was administered to patients every 2 weeks at six dose levels: 0.01, 0.1, 0.3, 1.5, 3 and 10 mg/kg. Among the 52 dose-escalation patients, around 19 had hepatocellular carcinoma, about 15 melanoma, 9 renal cell carcinoma and 9 head and neck cancer. The dose-escalation cohort was 80% to 90% male with a mean age of roughly 60 years, ranging from roughly 23 to 85. Prior anti-PD-1, anti-PD-L1 or anti-CTLA-4 therapy was permitted, and checkpoint inhibitors had been received by 40% to 50% of dose-escalation patients. Partial responses occurred in three dose-escalation patients: two with cutaneous melanoma and one with hepatocellular carcinoma. The purpose of peripheral TCRbeta sequencing was to test whether ivuxolimab changed TCR sequence diversity and led to clonal T-cell expansion. The paper covers the monotherapy dose-escalation part of the phase I ivuxolimab trial, which included N of about 56 patients.

General conclusions and limits of the study: Low levels of normalized T-cell clonal expansion were also seen in some nonresponding patients. Antigen specificity was not determined for the clonally expanded peripheral T cells. After ivuxolimab, expanded clones were on average more numerous among CD8+ T cells than among CD4+ T cells. In the 0.1-3.0 mg/kg groups, partial responders had among the lowest normalized peripheral clonal expansion, particularly in CD8+ T cells. Clonal expansion of both CD4+ and CD8+ blood T cells was observed from baseline to week 6 at doses 0.1 to 3.0 mg/kg.

Comment on this clone: Its antigen remains unidentified. The record has no base qualities; no much larger clone is one base away.

Genomic DNA was extracted from sorted cells for sequencing of the TCRbeta CDR3 region. The immunoSEQ Assay was used to sequence the TCRbeta CDR3 regions. TCRdb retrieved this table from immuneACCESS and kept in-frame rearrangements only. Not all clones are present; in checked studies, unresolved V genes account for under half, and no reason is known for the remainder. The sample table holds 40,000 to 45,000 clones, of which over 75% were seen once. Together, the top ten hold 4.7% of the sample. The trial excluded patients who had a history of autoimmune disease or who were on systemic immunosuppression. Peripheral blood for TCR sequencing was collected from all dose cohorts at baseline, on cycle 4 day 1, and on cycle 7 day 1. The samples were taken from a phase I, first-in-human, multicenter, open-label dose-escalation trial of ivuxolimab. The trial enrolled adults with locally advanced or metastatic head and neck squamous cell, hepatocellular, melanoma or renal cell carcinoma. Before TCR sequencing, CD4+ T cells and CD8+ T cells from peripheral blood were sorted into separate populations.

V is pared back by 3 bases and J by 2 bases, with 11 bases lying between the germline termini. The CDR3 starts with the cysteine, ends with the phenylalanine, and has 15 residues. The retained sequence is limited to the CDR3, 45 bases, with the frame set at the first base. CDR1 and CDR2, per the germline V gene (reference sequence), are LNHDA and SQIVND. This clonotype originated in an adult with an advanced solid tumor such as melanoma, head and neck, liver or kidney cancer. Sequences were derived from CD4+ or CD8+ T cells sorted from blood, sampled in a trial of the OX40 agonist ivuxolimab. The sequence links TRBV19 to TRBJ1-5; the D gene assignment is ambiguous. In nucleotides, the sequence is TGTGCCAGTAGTATCGAGGGCCTACGCAATCAGCCCCAGCATTTT. It translates to CASSIEGLRNQPQHF.